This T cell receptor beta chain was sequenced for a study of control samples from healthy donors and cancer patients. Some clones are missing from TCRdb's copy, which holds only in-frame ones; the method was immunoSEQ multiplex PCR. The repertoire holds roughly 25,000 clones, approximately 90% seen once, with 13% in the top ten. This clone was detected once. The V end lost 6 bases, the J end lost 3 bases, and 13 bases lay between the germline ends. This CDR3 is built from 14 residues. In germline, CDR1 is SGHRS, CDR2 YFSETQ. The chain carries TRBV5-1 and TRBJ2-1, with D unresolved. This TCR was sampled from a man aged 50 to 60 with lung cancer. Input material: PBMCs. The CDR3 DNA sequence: TGCGCCAGCAAGGTGTCCCGCAACTACAATGAGCAGTTCTTC. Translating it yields CASKVSRNYNEQFF. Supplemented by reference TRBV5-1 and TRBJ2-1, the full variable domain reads KAGVTQTPRYLIKTRGQQVTLSCSPISGHRSVSWYQQTPGQGLQFLFEYFSETQRNKGNFPGRFSGRQFSNSRSEMNVSTLELGDSALYLCASKVSRNYNEQFFGPGTRLTVL.